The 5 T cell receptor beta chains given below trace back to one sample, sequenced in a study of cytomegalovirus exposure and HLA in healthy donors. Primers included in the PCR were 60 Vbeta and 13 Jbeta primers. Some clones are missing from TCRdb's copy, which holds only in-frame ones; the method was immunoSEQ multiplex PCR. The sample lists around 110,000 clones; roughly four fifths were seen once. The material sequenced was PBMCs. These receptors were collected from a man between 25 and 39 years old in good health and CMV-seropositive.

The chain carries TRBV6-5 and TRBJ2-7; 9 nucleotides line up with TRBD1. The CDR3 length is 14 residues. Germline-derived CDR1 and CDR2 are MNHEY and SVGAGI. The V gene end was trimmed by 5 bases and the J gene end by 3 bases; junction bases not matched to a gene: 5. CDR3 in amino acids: CASSELGQGYEQYV. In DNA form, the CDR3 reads TGTGCCAGCAGTGAATTGGGACAGGGCTACGAGCAGTACGTC.

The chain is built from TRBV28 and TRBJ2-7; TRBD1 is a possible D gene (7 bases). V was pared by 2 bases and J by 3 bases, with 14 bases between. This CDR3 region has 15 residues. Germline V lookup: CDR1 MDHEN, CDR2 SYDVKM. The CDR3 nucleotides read TGTGCCAGCAGTTTAGGGGGGACAGCGAGCTACGAGCAGTACTTC. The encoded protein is CASSLGGTASYEQYF. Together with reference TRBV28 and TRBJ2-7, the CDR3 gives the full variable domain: DVKVTQSSRYLVKRTGEKVFLECVQDMDHENMFWYRQDPGLGLRLIYFSYDVKMKEKGDIPEGYSVSREKKERFSLILESASTNQTSMYLCASSLGGTASYEQYFGPGTRLTVT.

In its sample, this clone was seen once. CDR3 region: CASSYSGTSQETQYF. CDR3 DNA: TGTGCCAGCAGTTACTCTGGGACTAGCCAAGAGACCCAGTACTTC. This chain connects TRBV6-5 to TRBJ2-5; 8 bases align to TRBD2. CDR1 is MNHEY, CDR2 SVGAGI, per germline. The junction had 1 base not matched to a gene; V was cut back by 0 bases and J by 1 base. This CDR3 is built from 15 residues.

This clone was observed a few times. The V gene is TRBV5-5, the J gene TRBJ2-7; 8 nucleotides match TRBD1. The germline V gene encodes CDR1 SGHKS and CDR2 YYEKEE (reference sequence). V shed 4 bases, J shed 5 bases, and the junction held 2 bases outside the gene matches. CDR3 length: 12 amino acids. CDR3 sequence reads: CASSRGQDEQYF. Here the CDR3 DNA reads TGTGCCAGCAGCAGGGGACAGGACGAGCAGTACTTC.

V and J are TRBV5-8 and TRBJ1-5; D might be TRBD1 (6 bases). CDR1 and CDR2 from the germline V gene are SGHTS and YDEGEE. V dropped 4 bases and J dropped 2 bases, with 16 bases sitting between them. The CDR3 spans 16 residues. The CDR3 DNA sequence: TGTGCCAGCAGCGAGATAGGCAGGGGCGGCAATCAGCCCCAGCATTTT. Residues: CASSEIGRGGNQPQHF.